These T cell receptor beta chains were read from a single sample in a study of blood T cell repertoires in COVID-19. Clones were sequenced by immunoSEQ multiplex PCR, and TCRdb holds only the in-frame ones, with some missing. The top ten clones hold less than 4.5% of a sample with about 150,000 clones, roughly 87% of them seen once. The sample taken for sequencing was peripheral blood. The origin of the receptors is an older woman with active or convalescent COVID-19. The CDR3 runs from the conserved cysteine through the conserved F or W. Expanded clones are given a class, and other clones once, few, many or no size at all.

>once|TRBJ2-6|TRBV18
CASSPRDSASGANVLTF
>.|TRBJ2-5|TRBV11-1
CASSLNTETQYF
>.|TRBJ1-5|TRBV7-2
CASSLQYDQPQHF
>once|TRBJ2-1|TRBV28
CASPPHSGGEYYNEQFF
>.|TRBJ2-1|TRBV7-8
CASSLAMASGGSYNEQFF
>.|TRBJ2-1|TRBV9
CASSVVVSAVYNEQFF
>.|TRBJ2-1|TRBV5-6
CASSLRLAGGPLENEQFF
>.|TRBJ1-2|TRBV25-1
CASRGGNYGYTF
>.|TRBJ2-2|TRBV19
CASASADRGLSNTGELFF
>.|TRBJ2-3|TRBV24-1
CATRQKFTDTQYF
>.|TRBJ1-2|TRBV25-1
CASSEAKGTGGRYYGYTF
>.|TRBJ2-1|TRBV12-2
CASRSRGSEQFF
>.|TRBJ1-2|TRBV6-5
CASSYSDRRGGYTF
>.|TRBJ1-2|TRBV4-3
CASSQDQTGNYGYTF
>.|TRBJ1-6|TRBV9
CASSVEDTSYNSPLHF
>.|TRBJ2-2|TRBV5-4
CASTVGTGVTGELFF
>.|TRBJ2-7|TRBV6-2/TRBV6-3
CASSYSIRLAGGSSYEQYF
>.|TRBJ2-7|TRBV5-4
CASSFWGSYEQYF
>.|TRBJ2-1|TRBV7-9
CAYGVEAEQFF
>.|TRBJ2-7|TRBV30
CAWSDKQGVGHEQYF
>.|TRBJ1-4|TRBV4-1
CASSQDKGSATNEKLFF
>.|TRBJ1-3|TRBV6-6
CASSHGQGFSGNTIYF
>.|TRBJ1-1|TRBV7-2
CASSRGRVDTEAFF
>.|TRBJ1-1|TRBV7-2
CASSPGQGSEAFF
>.|TRBJ2-7|TRBV7-9
CASSITGVGEQYF
>once|TRBJ1-2|TRBV18
CASSRDRDAGYTF
>.|TRBJ2-1|TRBV24-1
CATSDAGTPYNEQFF
>.|TRBJ2-7|TRBV19
CASSDPGPGTTF
>.|TRBJ2-3|TRBV19
CASSIAGGAGDTQYF
>.|TRBJ2-2|TRBV2
CASVGQGRTGELFF
>.|TRBJ1-4|TRBV10-3
CAISGQPTNEKLFF
>.|TRBJ1-1|TRBV18
CASLTGQNTEAFF
>.|TRBJ2-5|TRBV7-3
CASSYGVQETQYF
>.|TRBJ1-1|TRBV18
CASSPWTGQMNTEAFF
>.|TRBJ2-3|TRBV25-1
CASSERNRVSTDTQYF
>.|TRBJ2-3|TRBV5-1
CASSLSGGTRDTQYF
>once|TRBJ1-6|TRBV14
CASSLPTGSGSPLHF
>.|TRBJ1-3|TRBV12-5
CASGLVIVPGSSGNTIYF
>once|TRBJ2-7|TRBV7-2
CASSLPGVGYEQYF
>.|TRBJ2-1|TRBV6-2/TRBV6-3
CASSGTGRSYNEQFF
>.|TRBJ2-2|TRBV10-3
CAISQTSGYANTGELFF
>.|TRBJ2-5|TRBV5-4
CASSPTGEGGETQYF
>.|TRBJ1-1|TRBV5-4
CASSRVGDTEAFF
>.|TRBJ2-1|TRBV6-2/TRBV6-3
CASSLLAGPTYEQFF
>once|TRBJ2-7|TRBV7-2
CASSRVTSGVPYEQYF
>.|TRBJ1-1|TRBV2
CASRLRETDNTEAFF
>.|TRBJ1-4|TRBV20-1
CSARSNEKLFF
>few|TRBJ2-2|TRBV4-3
CASSHGNRAAGELFF
>.|TRBJ2-5|TRBV7-2
CASSLGWAQETQYF
>once|TRBJ2-2|TRBV3-1/TRBV3-2
CASSQVVTGELFF
>few|TRBJ1-2|TRBV19
CASSIKFGQGYGYTF
>.|TRBJ2-5|TRBV5-1
CASSLVGRVEEETQYF
>.|TRBJ2-1|TRBV7-2
CASSLGSSGEQFF
>.|TRBJ2-2|TRBV3-1/TRBV3-2
CASSRDRGGRNTGELFF
>.|TRBJ1-1|TRBV4-3
CASSQDPWGEGEAFF